Detailed here is one T cell receptor (beta chain). As yet, its antigen is unknown. The data were taken from a study of graft-versus-host responses after intestinal transplantation. Assay: immunoSEQ multiplex PCR; the TCRdb copy retains only in-frame clones and omits some. The sample consists of roughly 120,000 clones, 90% of them appearing once. This CDR3 is built from 14 residues. Per the germline V gene, CDR1 is WSHSY and CDR2 is SAAADI. V gave up 2 bases and J gave up 0 bases, with 8 bases separating them. The rearrangement joins TRBV10-2 to TRBJ2-7; no clear D. Sequencing used unstimulated CD4+ T cells sorted from spleen or lymph node cells, obtained before intestinal transplant. This TCR was recovered from a human donor who received an intestinal transplant. CDR3 DNA sequence: TGCGCCAGCAGTGAGAAGAGAAGCTCCTACGAGCAGTACTTC. This encodes CASSEKRSSYEQYF.